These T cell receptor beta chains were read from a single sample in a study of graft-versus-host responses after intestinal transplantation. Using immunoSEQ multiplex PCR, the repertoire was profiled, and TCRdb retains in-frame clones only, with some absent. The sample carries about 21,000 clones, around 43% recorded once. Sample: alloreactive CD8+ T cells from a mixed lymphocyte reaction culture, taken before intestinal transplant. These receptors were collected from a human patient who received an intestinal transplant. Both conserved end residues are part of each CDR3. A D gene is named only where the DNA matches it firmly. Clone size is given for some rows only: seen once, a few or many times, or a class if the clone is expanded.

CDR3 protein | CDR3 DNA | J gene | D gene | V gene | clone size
CASSPPSGTGELFF | TGTGCCAGCAGCCCCCCCTCTGGCACCGGGGAGCTGTTTTTT | TRBJ2-2 | . | TRBV7-3 | .
CASSGEYQETQYF | TGTGCCAGCAGTGGAGAGTACCAAGAGACCCAGTACTTC | TRBJ2-5 | . | TRBV6-5 | .
CASSKGLDNEQFF | TGTGCCAGCAGCAAGGGCCTCGACAATGAGCAGTTCTTC | TRBJ2-1 | . | TRBV5-4 | medium-sized
CAWSATSNQPQHF | TGTGCCTGGAGTGCAACCAGCAATCAGCCCCAGCATTTT | TRBJ1-5 | . | TRBV30 | medium-sized
CASSPVPDYGYTF | TGTGCCAGCAGCCCCGTCCCCGACTATGGCTACACCTTC | TRBJ1-2 | . | TRBV4-2 | .
CASSFVGTGANGYTF | TGTGCCAGCAGCTTCGTAGGGACAGGGGCCAATGGCTACACCTTC | TRBJ1-2 | TRBD1 | TRBV7-2 | few
CASSYSGGTPYEQYF | TGTGCCAGCAGTTATTCCGGAGGGACCCCCTACGAGCAGTACTTC | TRBJ2-7 | . | TRBV6-5 | .
CASSRGQGDEKLFF | TGTGCCAGCAGTCGAGGACAGGGAGATGAAAAACTGTTTTTT | TRBJ1-4 | TRBD1 | TRBV7-9 | .
CASSLRGSTQYF | TGTGCCAGCAGTCTCAGGGGATCTACGCAGTATTTT | TRBJ2-3 | . | TRBV28 | .
CASSFSGGRAGTQYF | TGTGCCAGCAGCTTCTCGGGGGGCCGGGCAGGGACCCAGTACTTC | TRBJ2-5 | . | TRBV7-3 | few
CASSSSYIGLAEFF | TGTGCCAGCAGTTCCTCTTATATCGGGCTAGCAGAGTTCTTC | TRBJ2-1 | . | TRBV27 | few
CASSPGGQGVTQYF | TGTGCCAGCAGCCCCGGGGGACAGGGAGTGACCCAGTACTTC | TRBJ2-5 | TRBD1 | TRBV11-2 | few
CASSLAGWDYYEQYF | TGCGCCAGCAGCTTGGCAGGCTGGGACTACTACGAGCAGTACTTC | TRBJ2-7 | TRBD2 | TRBV5-1 | few
CASNQQGVIDEQYF | TGTGCCAGCAACCAACAGGGGGTCATCGACGAGCAGTACTTC | TRBJ2-7 | TRBD1 | TRBV2 | .
CASSLGLAGHQETQYF | TGTGCTAGCAGCTTAGGGTTAGCGGGGCACCAAGAGACCCAGTACTTC | TRBJ2-5 | TRBD2 | TRBV7-7 | few
CASREGGRRKLFF | TGTGCCAGTAGGGAAGGGGGGAGGCGAAAACTGTTTTTT | TRBJ1-4 | . | TRBV19 | .
CASSKPYRGATQYF | TGTGCCAGCAGTAAACCCTACAGGGGCGCGACCCAGTACTTC | TRBJ2-5 | TRBD1 | TRBV28 | few